One sample yielded the 5 T cell receptor beta chains listed below, sequenced in a study of shared clonotypes between healthy human individuals (dated by TCRdb to 2018 to 2020). The method behind the library was the immunoSEQ multiplex PCR assay. TCRdb obtained this table from immuneACCESS and retained in-frame rearrangements with V and J assigned. These tables miss some clones; where compared with another copy, unresolved V genes account for less than half of the shortfall, and the remainder is unexplained. This sample holds fewer than 2.5 million clones; over 85% were observed only once. Together, the top ten hold about 0.38% of the sample. The sequencing input was naive CD4+ T cells from PBMCs. The meaning of the sample's cell subset or site label: CD45RA+ positively selected. These TCRs come from a man between 18 and 29 years old in good health. Some clones in this sample may be carry-over from other donors' samples.

The chain employs TRBV6-5 and TRBJ2-3, with a tentative D call TRBD2 (6 bases). The germline V gene encodes CDR1 MNHEY and CDR2 SVGAGI. V was pared by 2 bases and J by 5 bases, with 17 bases between. CDR3 length: 16 residues. This CDR3 reads CASSYARPSDKDTQYF. The DNA of the CDR3 is TGTGCCAGCAGTTACGCTAGGCCTAGCGATAAAGATACGCAGTATTTT.

The gene calls are TRBV5-1 and TRBJ2-1; the match to TRBD2 covers 9 bases. Germline values: CDR1 SGHRS, CDR2 YFSETQ. After removal of 1 base from V and 0 bases from J, the junction contained 5 bases not matched to a gene. CDR3 length: 17 residues. CDR3 sequence (DNA): TGCGCCAGCAGCTTGATAAGCGGGGGGAGCTCCTACAATGAGCAGTTCTTC. It yields the protein CASSLISGGSSYNEQFF.

This clone was counted a single time. The V gene is TRBV4-2, the J gene TRBJ1-3; D gene unclear. Trimming removed 4 bases from V and 0 bases from J, with 13 bases in between. CDR1 is LGHNA and CDR2 is YNFKEQ in the germline V gene. This CDR3 is 16 amino acids long. The CDR3 is CASSPRENFSGNTIYF. For the CDR3, the DNA is TGTGCCAGCAGCCCTAGGGAGAACTTCTCTGGAAACACCATATATTTT.

The chain recombines TRBV9 with TRBJ1-1; 7 bases are a match to TRBD1. This CDR3 comprises 13 residues. The V segment lost 6 bases and the J segment 3 bases; nucleotides outside the gene matches: 5. Germline CDR1 is SGDLS and CDR2 is YYNGEE. In DNA, the CDR3 is TGTGCCAGCACGACAGGGTTTGACACTGAAGCTTTCTTT. Residues: CASTTGFDTEAFF.

This clone appeared a single time. CDR3 residues: CASSATSLPVYNEQFF. In nucleotides, the CDR3 is TGTGCCAGCAGTGCCACTAGCCTTCCGGTCTACAATGAGCAGTTCTTC. The chain uses TRBV25-1 and TRBJ2-1; a weak D match, TRBD2 (6 bases). The CDR3 has 16 residues. From germline, CDR1 is MGHDK and CDR2 SYGVNS. The V gene lost 4 bases and the J gene lost 3 bases, with 16 bases spanning the gap.